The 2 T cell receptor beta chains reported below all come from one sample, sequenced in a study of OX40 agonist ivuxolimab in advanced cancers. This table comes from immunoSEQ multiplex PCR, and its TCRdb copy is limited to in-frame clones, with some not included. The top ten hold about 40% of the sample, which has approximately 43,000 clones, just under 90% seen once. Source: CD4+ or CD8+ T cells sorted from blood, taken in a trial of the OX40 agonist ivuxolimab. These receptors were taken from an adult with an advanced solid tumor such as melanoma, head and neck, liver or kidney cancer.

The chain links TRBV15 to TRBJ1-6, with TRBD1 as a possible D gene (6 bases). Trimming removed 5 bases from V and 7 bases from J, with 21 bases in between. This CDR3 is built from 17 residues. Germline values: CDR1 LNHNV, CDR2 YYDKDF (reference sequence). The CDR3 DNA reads TGTGCCACCAGCGAAAACAGGGAGATCTTCGAGAATTCACCCCTCCACTTT. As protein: CATSENREIFENSPLHF.

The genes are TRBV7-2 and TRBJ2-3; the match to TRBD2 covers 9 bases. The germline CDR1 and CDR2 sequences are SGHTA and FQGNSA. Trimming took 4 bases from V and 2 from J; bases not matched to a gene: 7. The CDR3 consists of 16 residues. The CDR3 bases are TGTGCCAGCAGCTCTACCCCTAGCGGGGACACAGATACGCAGTATTTT. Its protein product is CASSSTPSGDTDTQYF.